This TCR beta chain was documented in a study of post-analysis software for immune sequencing data (dated by TCRdb to the mid-2010s). Regarding the research as a whole: The recorded disease courses included relapsing-remitting, secondary progressive and progressive-relapsing multiple sclerosis, and some patients had no subtype annotation. A subset of samples was prepared in parallel using single-end sample barcoding, then pooled and co-amplified after Illumina adapter ligation. The patient repertoires were set against 11 previously published healthy control repertoires from donors whose ages ranged from roughly 6 to 26 years.

Trimming removed 1 base from V and 0 bases from J, leaving 7 bases between the germline ends. From the germline V gene, CDR1 is LGHNA and CDR2 is YNFKEQ. Reading from cysteine to phenylalanine, the CDR3 counts 16 amino acids. Of the read, only the CDR3 DNA is kept; its 48 bases are in frame from base 1. To demonstrate the VDJtools post-analysis software, the study profiled TCR beta repertoires from the peripheral blood of 10 to 15 young patients with multiple sclerosis. The multiple sclerosis patients were children and adolescents between roughly 6 and 15 years of age. The research as a whole found: Patients showed significantly higher frequencies than controls for five TRBV segments, among them TRBV5-6, TRBV5-1 and TRBV20-1. The control group was slightly older than the multiple sclerosis patient group. Multiple sclerosis patients had significantly lower normalized Chao1 diversity than controls, a result that suggests substantial peripheral T-cell clonal expansion. When samples were clustered directly using the F measure, samples prepared in the same batch co-clustered strongly, which prompted a batch-effect correction.

About this clonotype itself: Its antigen specificity is not known. Base qualities are not at hand, and no much larger clone is one base apart.

The library was obtained by PCR. Instrument on record: Illumina HiSeq 2500. To reduce PCR and sequencing biases, unique molecular identifiers were incorporated into the TCR beta cDNA libraries. About 500,000 cDNA molecules were obtained for every 1 to 10 million input T cells, so each molecule roughly corresponded to one T cell. The patient libraries were prepared and sequenced with the same protocol used for the earlier healthy control dataset. Samples belonging to the same batch were prepared together, multiplexed and sequenced on a shared HiSeq lane. The study's processing was this. MIGEC handled the raw barcoded reads, throwing out single-read molecular identifier groups before consensus assembly and CDR3 extraction. VDJtools was used for post-analysis of the clonotype tables, and diversity was normalized by down-sampling every dataset to the size of the smallest sample. In repertoire overlap clustering, CDR3 amino acid sequences, but not nucleotide sequences, were matched to correct batch-related cross-sample contamination. TCRdb applied fastp at Q25 and MiXCR to the public reads, then kept only in-frame beta chains. Entries are consolidated by CDR3 protein sequence, retaining the most common genes and DNA. TCRdb, rather than the study authors, made the V and J calls. The sample table records 700,000 to 900,000 distinct CDR3 sequences; 46% of these occur just once. The ten largest make up approximately 4.4% of the sample.

Sequencing used blood. The origin of this receptor is a girl between 10 and 17 years old with multiple sclerosis. Here the chain combines TRBV4-2 and TRBJ2-6, with no confident D gene call. The CDR3 in this case is CASSQGVSSGANVLTF. Read as DNA, the sequence is TGTGCCAGCAGCCAAGGTGTTAGCTCTGGGGCCAACGTCCTGACTTTC.